This record covers a single TCR beta chain. Unique molecular identifiers featured in how the TCRbeta library was prepared. TCRdb redid the calling of the PCR reads with MiXCR, one entry per CDR3 protein. This repertoire shows about 500,000 distinct CDR3 sequences, around a third found once; its top ten account for 2% to 3%. These data are taken from a study of T-cell reconstitution after alpha-beta-depleted transplantation in children. Germline lookup yields CDR1 SGHTA and CDR2 FQGTGA. Unmatched junction bases numbered 13, after V lost 4 bases and J lost 5 bases. The CDR3 contains 17 residues. This chain joins TRBV7-3 and TRBJ2-3; 9 bases fit TRBD2. The receptor was isolated from a human donor who donated a stem cell graft to a child with aplastic anemia. The sequenced sample was PBMCs from the stem cell graft donor, obtained from the stem cell graft. DNA for the CDR3: TGTGCCAGCAGCTGGGGGTTAGGAGCGGGAGGAAAAGATACGCAGTATTTT. Its translation: CASSWGLGAGGKDTQYF. Full variable domain (rest looked up from reference TRBV7-3 and TRBJ2-3): GAGVSQTPSNKVTEKGKYVELRCDPISGHTALYWYRQSLGQGPEFLIYFQGTGAADDSGLPNDRFFAVRPEGSVSTLKIQRTERGDSAVYLCASSWGLGAGGKDTQYFGPGTRLTVL.